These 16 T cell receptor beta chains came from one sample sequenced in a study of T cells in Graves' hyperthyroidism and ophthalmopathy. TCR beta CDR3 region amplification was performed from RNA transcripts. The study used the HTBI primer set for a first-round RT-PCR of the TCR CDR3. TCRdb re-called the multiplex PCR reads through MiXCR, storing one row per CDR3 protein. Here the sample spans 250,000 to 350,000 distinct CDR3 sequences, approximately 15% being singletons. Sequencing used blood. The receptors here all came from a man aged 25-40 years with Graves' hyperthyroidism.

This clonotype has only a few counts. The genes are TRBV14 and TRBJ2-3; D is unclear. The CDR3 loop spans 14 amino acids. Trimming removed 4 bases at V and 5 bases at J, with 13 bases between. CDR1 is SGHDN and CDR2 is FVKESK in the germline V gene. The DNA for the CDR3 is TGTGCCAGCAGCCCCCGGGTTGGTGGAGATACGCAGTATTTT. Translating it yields CASSPRVGGDTQYF. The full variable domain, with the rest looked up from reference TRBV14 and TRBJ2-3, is EAGVTQFPSHSVIEKGQTVTLRCDPISGHDNLYWYRRVMGKEIKFLLHFVKESKQDESGMPNNRFLAERTGGTYSTLKVQPAELEDSGVYFCASSPRVGGDTQYFGPGTRLTVL.

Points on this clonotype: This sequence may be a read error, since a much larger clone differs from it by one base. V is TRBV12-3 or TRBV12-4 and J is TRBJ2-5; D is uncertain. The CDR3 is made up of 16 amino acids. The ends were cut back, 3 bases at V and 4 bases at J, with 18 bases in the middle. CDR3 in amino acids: CASSFGSRSRSETQYF. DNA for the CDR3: TGTGCCAGCAGTTTCGGTAGCCGGTCTAGGTCAGAGACCCAGTACTTC.

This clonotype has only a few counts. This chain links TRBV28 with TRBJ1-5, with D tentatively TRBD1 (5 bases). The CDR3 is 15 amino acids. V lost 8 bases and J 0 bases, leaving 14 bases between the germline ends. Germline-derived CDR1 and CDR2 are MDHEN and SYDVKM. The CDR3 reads CASAGTENSNQPQHF. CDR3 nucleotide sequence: TGTGCCAGCGCCGGGACTGAAAATAGCAATCAGCCCCAGCATTTT.

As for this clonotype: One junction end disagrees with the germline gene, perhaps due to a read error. CDR3 nucleotides: TGTGCCAGCAGCTTAGGGTCCTACGAGCGGTACTTC. It codes for CASSLGSYERYF. V and J are TRBV28 and TRBJ2-7; no clear D. Germline CDR1 reads MDHEN; CDR2 reads SYDVKM. The CDR3 runs to 12 residues.

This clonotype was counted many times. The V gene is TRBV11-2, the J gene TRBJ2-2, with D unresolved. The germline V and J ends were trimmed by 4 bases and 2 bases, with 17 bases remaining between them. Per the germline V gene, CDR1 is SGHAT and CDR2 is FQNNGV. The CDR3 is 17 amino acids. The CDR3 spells CASSSYDRSANTGELFF. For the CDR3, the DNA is TGTGCCAGCAGCTCCTACGACCGCTCGGCCAACACCGGGGAGCTGTTTTTT.

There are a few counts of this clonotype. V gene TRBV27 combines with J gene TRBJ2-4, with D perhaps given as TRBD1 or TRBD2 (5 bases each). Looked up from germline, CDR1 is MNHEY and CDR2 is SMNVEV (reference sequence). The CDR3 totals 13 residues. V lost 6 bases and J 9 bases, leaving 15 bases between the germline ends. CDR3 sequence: CASRTQGGGIQYF. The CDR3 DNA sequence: TGTGCCAGCAGAACTCAGGGTGGGGGCATTCAGTACTTC.

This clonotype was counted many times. The CDR3 nucleotides read TGTGCCAGCAGTAGCGAAGGCGGGCCCCATCAAGAGACCCAGTACTTC. Its translation: CASSSEGGPHQETQYF. The chain has TRBV28 and TRBJ2-5; a possible D gene is TRBD2 (5 bases). The CDR3 totals 16 residues. Germline CDR1 is MDHEN and CDR2 is SYDVKM. V was pared by 5 bases and J by 2 bases, with 18 bases between.

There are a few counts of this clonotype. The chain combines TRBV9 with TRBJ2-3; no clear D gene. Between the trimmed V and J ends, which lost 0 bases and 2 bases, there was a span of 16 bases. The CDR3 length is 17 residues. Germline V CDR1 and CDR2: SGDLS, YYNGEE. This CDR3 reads CASSVGPPGRATDTQYF. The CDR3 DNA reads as TGTGCCAGCAGCGTAGGACCCCCCGGACGGGCCACAGATACGCAGTATTTT.

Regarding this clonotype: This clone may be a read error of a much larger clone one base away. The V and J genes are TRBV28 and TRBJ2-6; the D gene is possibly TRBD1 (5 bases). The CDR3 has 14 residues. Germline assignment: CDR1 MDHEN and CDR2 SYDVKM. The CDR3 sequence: CASRESSGANALTF. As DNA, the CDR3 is TGTGCCAGCAGGGAAAGCTCTGGGGCCAACGCCCTGACTTTC.

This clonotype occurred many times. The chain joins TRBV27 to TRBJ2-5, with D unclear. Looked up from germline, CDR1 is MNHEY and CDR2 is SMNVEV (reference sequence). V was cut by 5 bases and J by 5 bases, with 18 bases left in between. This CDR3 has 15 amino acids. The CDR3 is CASSPTVTFGETQYF. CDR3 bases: TGTGCCAGCAGTCCAACCGTGACATTTGGGGAGACCCAGTACTTC.

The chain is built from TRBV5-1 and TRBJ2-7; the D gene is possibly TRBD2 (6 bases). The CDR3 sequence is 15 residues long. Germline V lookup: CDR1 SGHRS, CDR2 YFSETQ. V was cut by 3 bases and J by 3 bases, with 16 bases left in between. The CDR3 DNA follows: TGCGCCAGCAGCTCCTCTACCGGGAGAGGCTACGAGCAGTACTTC. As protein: CASSSSTGRGYEQYF.

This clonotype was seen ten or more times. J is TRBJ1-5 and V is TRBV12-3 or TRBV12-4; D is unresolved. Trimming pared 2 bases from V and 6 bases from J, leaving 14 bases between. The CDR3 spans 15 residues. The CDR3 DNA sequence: TGTGCCAGCAGTTTATGGAGGGTCTCAGCTCAGCCCCAGCATTTT. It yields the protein CASSLWRVSAQPQHF.

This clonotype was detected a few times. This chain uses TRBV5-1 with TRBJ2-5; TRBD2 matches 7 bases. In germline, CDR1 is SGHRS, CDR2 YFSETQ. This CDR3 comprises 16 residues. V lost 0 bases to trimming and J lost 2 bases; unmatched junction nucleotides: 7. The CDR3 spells CASSLGVGGSQETQYF. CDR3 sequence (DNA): TGCGCCAGCAGCTTGGGAGTGGGGGGGTCACAAGAGACCCAGTACTTC.

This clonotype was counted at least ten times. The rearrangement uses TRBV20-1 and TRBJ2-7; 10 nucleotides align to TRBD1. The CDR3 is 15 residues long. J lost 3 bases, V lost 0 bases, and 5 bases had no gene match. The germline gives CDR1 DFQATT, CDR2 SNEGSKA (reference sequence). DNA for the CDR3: TGCAGTGCTAGAGATTTCCGGACAGGGGGCTACGAGCAGTACTTC. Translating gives CSARDFRTGGYEQYF.

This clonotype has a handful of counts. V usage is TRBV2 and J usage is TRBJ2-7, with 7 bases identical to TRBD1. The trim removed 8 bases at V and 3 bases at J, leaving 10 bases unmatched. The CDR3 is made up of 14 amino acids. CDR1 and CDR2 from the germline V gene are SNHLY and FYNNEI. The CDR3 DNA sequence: TGTGCCAGCGTAGCCCGAAGACAGGGCTACGAGCAGTACTTC. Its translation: CASVARRQGYEQYF.

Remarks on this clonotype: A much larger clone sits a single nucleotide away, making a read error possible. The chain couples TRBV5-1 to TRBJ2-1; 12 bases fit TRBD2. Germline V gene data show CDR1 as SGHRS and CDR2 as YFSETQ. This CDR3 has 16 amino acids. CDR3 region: CTSSDLAGGSYNEQFF. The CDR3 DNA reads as TGCACCAGCAGCGACCTAGCGGGAGGGTCCTACAATGAGCAGTTCTTC.